This TCR beta chain comes out of a study of blood T cell repertoires in COVID-19. About the research overall: The study drew acute and convalescent COVID-19 samples from the United States, Italy and Spain. T cells, B-cell-depleted T cells, or PBMCs supplied cDNA or gDNA.

This CDR3 is built from 14 residues. Germline V gene sequence: CDR1 SGHDT, CDR2 YYEEEE. V was shortened by 3 bases and J by 4 bases, with 13 bases between the two germline ends. Per the original methods: Estimation of nucleated cell counts was performed using reference gene primer amplification. Only in-frame clones appear in the TCRdb table, and some are missing; sequencing was by immunoSEQ multiplex PCR. For V, J and clone size, that table is used; D and trimming come from the DNA. The table includes 200,000 to 250,000 clones, 65% to 85% detected once. The sequencing sample was made of peripheral blood. The rearrangement links TRBV5-6 to TRBJ1-1; TRBD1 might be the D (5 bases). This clonotype was sampled from a woman of 80 years or more with acute or convalescent COVID-19. CDR3 residues: CASSSFGGVTEAFF. For the CDR3, the DNA is TGTGCCAGCAGCTCGTTCGGGGGAGTCACTGAAGCTTTCTTT.